The present T cell receptor (beta chain) was sequenced within a study of patients and donors after allogeneic stem cell transplantation. TCRdb passed the RT-PCR reads through MiXCR, listing each CDR3 protein once. The sample consists of under 95,000 distinct CDR3 sequences, roughly 4.9% of them appearing once. This clonotype has just a few counts. Sequenced: blood, either unsorted or a sorted T cell fraction (not recorded which). The sequence was obtained from a human donor who was either an allogeneic HSCT recipient or a stem cell or donor lymphocyte infusion donor (not recorded which). It is not recorded whose cells these are; they may come from a transplant donor.

The CDR3 is CASSPRPDWEGYTF. The CDR3 coding sequence is TGTGCCAGCAGCCCCCGTCCGGATTGGGAGGGCTACACCTTC. This chain links TRBV5-6 with TRBJ1-2; no clear D gene. V lost 4 bases, J lost 8 bases, and 18 bases lay in between. The CDR3 is 14 residues long. Per germline, CDR1 SGHDT and CDR2 YYEEEE.